Presented here are 24 T cell receptor beta chains from one specimen sequenced in a study of blood T cells in healthy people across ages. Through a sample-barcoded 5' primer and a J-beta primer mix, a second PCR was run for roughly 6 to 12 cycles. TCRdb used MiXCR to reprocess the 5' RACE reads, holding one entry per CDR3 protein. Of more than 550,000 distinct CDR3 sequences listed, 22% are singletons. The sequencing input was blood. The source of these receptors is a man aged 65 to 79 in good health.

The rearrangement uses TRBV20-1 and TRBJ2-7, with TRBD1 matching 7 bases. J lost 1 base, V lost 1 base, and 4 bases had no gene match. The CDR3 length is 14 residues. Germline values: CDR1 DFQATT, CDR2 SNEGSKA (reference sequence). This CDR3 reads CSARAHRGSYEQYF. In DNA, the CDR3 is TGCAGTGCTAGAGCGCACAGGGGTTCCTACGAGCAGTACTTC.

The chain is built from TRBV7-8 and TRBJ1-6, with D unresolved. The CDR3 length is 15 residues. The V gene's germline CDR1 is SGHVS and CDR2 FQNEAQ. The germline V and J ends were trimmed by 5 bases and 5 bases, with 13 bases remaining between them. This CDR3 is CASSILTVHNSPLHF. CDR3 DNA sequence: TGTGCCAGCAGCATCTTGACGGTACATAATTCACCCCTCCACTTT.

This rearrangement joins TRBV20-1 to TRBJ1-5; TRBD1 aligns across 8 bases. Unmatched junction bases numbered 15, after V lost 1 base and J lost 1 base. The CDR3 spans 19 residues. Germline CDR1 and CDR2: DFQATT and SNEGSKA (reference sequence). The CDR3: CSARGAGQGVRFSNQPQHF. DNA for the CDR3: TGCAGTGCTAGAGGGGCAGGACAGGGTGTTCGGTTCAGCAATCAGCCCCAGCATTTT.

The V and J genes are TRBV9 and TRBJ2-1; 10 nucleotides align to TRBD2. The germline gives CDR1 SGDLS, CDR2 YYNGEE. J lost 3 bases, V lost 6 bases, and 6 bases had no gene match. The CDR3 is made up of 15 amino acids. CDR3: CASNVGLADYNEQFF. The CDR3 nucleotides are TGTGCCAGCAATGTCGGACTAGCGGACTACAATGAGCAGTTCTTC.

A remark on this clonotype: Likely a read error: the CDR3 ends without its conserved phenylalanine or tryptophan. The V and J genes are TRBV27 and TRBJ2-5; D possibly uses TRBD1 or TRBD2 (5 bases each). CDR1 and CDR2 from the germline V gene are MNHEY and SMNVEV (reference sequence). The V end lost 6 bases, the J end lost 11 bases, and 16 bases lay between the germline ends. CDR3 size: 12 residues. The CDR3 protein is CASRASRGEQYV. The DNA for the CDR3 is TGTGCCAGCAGGGCTAGTAGAGGGGAGCAGTACGTC.

This clonotype has a handful of counts. The chain joins TRBV18 to TRBJ1-2, with 8 bases fitting TRBD1. With 3 bases clipped from V and 3 bases from J, the junction kept 6 bases outside the gene matches. CDR1 is KGHSH and CDR2 is LQKENI in the germline V gene. CDR3 length: 15 residues. CDR3 coding DNA: TGTGCCAGCTCACCGGAACAGGACAGGGACTATGGCTACACCTTC. It translates to CASSPEQDRDYGYTF.

A few counts support this clonotype. The rearrangement joins TRBV10-3 to TRBJ1-2; a possible D gene is TRBD1 (5 bases). Trimming pared 5 bases from V and 4 bases from J, leaving 8 bases between. CDR1 is ENHRY, CDR2 SYGVKD, per germline. The CDR3 runs 12 residues. The CDR3, as DNA: TGTGCCATCAGTAACGGGGGCTATGGCTACACCTTC. Its protein is CAISNGGYGYTF.

V gene TRBV7-3 combines with J gene TRBJ1-2; D remains unclear. CDR1 is SGHTA and CDR2 is FQGTGA in the germline V gene. V was trimmed by 3 bases and J by 4 bases, leaving 9 bases between them. This CDR3 is 13 amino acids long. The DNA of the CDR3 is TGTGCCAGCAGCTTCCAGAAGACCTATGGCTACACCTTC. Translated: CASSFQKTYGYTF.

There are a few counts of this clonotype. The chain uses TRBV12-3 or TRBV12-4 and TRBJ2-7, with TRBD2 identical over 9 bases. The assigned J gene may be wrong: the sequence end matches TRBJ2-1 better. The CDR3 has 16 residues. The CDR3 region has the DNA TGTGCCAGCAGTTTATGGCGGGGGGGCCTCTCGAATGAGCAGTTCTTC. It encodes CASSLWRGGLSNEQFF.

This clonotype was counted between two and nine times. The V and J genes are TRBV20-1 and TRBJ1-2, with TRBD1 as a possible D gene (5 bases). The CDR3 covers 12 residues. The germline CDR1 and CDR2 sequences are DFQATT and SNEGSKA (reference sequence). V shed 1 base and J shed 6 bases, with 9 bases lying between them. The CDR3 loop is CSARVPGDGYTF. Here the CDR3 DNA reads TGCAGTGCTAGAGTTCCGGGGGATGGCTACACCTTC.

The table lists this clonotype with a few counts. This chain links TRBV25-1 with TRBJ1-2; tentative D call: TRBD1 (6 bases). CDR1 MGHDK and CDR2 SYGVNS come from the germline V gene. Trimming left V 10 bases short and J 8 bases short, with 17 bases between. This CDR3 is built from 12 residues. The DNA of the CDR3 is TGTGCCATCTTAAGACAGGTTGGGGGCTACACCTTC. It encodes CAILRQVGGYTF.

This clonotype showed up just a few times. The chain links TRBV30 to TRBJ1-2; D is unresolved. V was pared by 0 bases and J by 12 bases, with 14 bases between. The CDR3 consists of 12 residues. Germline V gene lookup returns CDR1 GTSNPN and CDR2 SVGIG (reference sequence). The CDR3: CAWSVRGIGHTF. As DNA, the CDR3 is TGTGCCTGGAGTGTTCGAGGGATCGGCCACACCTTC.

Comment on this clonotype: The final CDR3 position lacks the conserved phenylalanine or tryptophan, pointing to a likely read error. This chain links TRBV3-1 with TRBJ2-6; 7 positions agree with TRBD1. Germline V gives CDR1 LGHDT, CDR2 YNNKEL (reference sequence). The CDR3 length is 16 residues. This chain's CDR3 is CASSQGTGSGAYVLTL. As DNA, the CDR3 is TGTGCCAGCAGCCAAGGGACAGGCTCTGGGGCCTACGTCCTGACTCTC.

This clonotype was observed a few times. The chain links TRBV5-1 to TRBJ2-3; 12 bases match TRBD2. This CDR3 has 16 residues. Germline CDR1 is SGHRS and CDR2 is YFSETQ. Trimming cost V 3 bases and J 3 bases; bases outside gene matches: 5. The CDR3 coding sequence is TGCGCCAGCAGCTCAACTAGCGGGGGGCATACAGATACGCAGTATTTT. Translating it yields CASSSTSGGHTDTQYF. Supplemented by reference TRBV5-1 and TRBJ2-3, the full variable domain reads KAGVTQTPRYLIKTRGQQVTLSCSPISGHRSVSWYQQTPGQGLQFLFEYFSETQRNKGNFPGRFSGRQFSNSRSEMNVSTLELGDSALYLCASSSTSGGHTDTQYFGPGTRLTVL.

This chain links TRBV20-1 with TRBJ1-4, with TRBD1 matching 7 bases. Germline CDR1 DFQATT, CDR2 SNEGSKA (reference sequence). CDR3 length equals 15 residues. V trimming: 1 base; J trimming: 0 bases; junction bases outside the gene matches: 2. CDR3 coding DNA: TGCAGTGCTAGAGGGGACAGACCAACTAATGAAAAACTGTTTTTT. It is translated as CSARGDRPTNEKLFF.

Ten or more counts support this clonotype. The J gene is TRBJ2-1, the V gene TRBV27, with D possibly being TRBD2 (5 bases). Trimming cost V 6 bases and J 4 bases, with 22 bases left between them. The CDR3 is made up of 17 amino acids. CDR1 is MNHEY and CDR2 is SMNVEV in the germline V gene (reference sequence). The CDR3: CASSQWGVGLIYNEQFF. CDR3 DNA sequence: TGTGCCAGCAGCCAATGGGGTGTCGGACTCATTTACAATGAGCAGTTCTTC.

This clonotype was detected a few times. The chain joins TRBV28 to TRBJ2-1; 9 bases are a match to TRBD1. The J call is uncertain, as TRBJ2-5 better fits the DNA end. This CDR3 has 16 residues. Germline-derived CDR1 and CDR2 are MDHEN and SYDVKM. CDR3 residues: CASSPPGQGRRETQYF. CDR3 nucleotides: TGTGCCAGCAGTCCACCGGGACAGGGACGTCGAGAGACCCAGTACTTC.

As for this clonotype: A clone one base away is much larger, so this may be a read error. The chain recombines TRBV3-1 with TRBJ2-7; no firm D call. Germline V gives CDR1 LGHDT, CDR2 YNNKEL (reference sequence). This CDR3 is built from 14 residues. V lost 1 base, J lost 6 bases, and 13 bases lay in between. The DNA of the CDR3 is TGTGCCAGCAGCCAAGGAAGGCAGGCTCGCGAGCAGTACTTC. This codes for CASSQGRQAREQYF.

Regarding this clonotype: One base away lies a much larger clone, so this may be a sequencing read error. The chain is built from TRBV2 and TRBJ1-1; 7 bases fit TRBD1. The CDR3 is made up of 13 amino acids. Germline CDR1 reads SNHLY; CDR2 reads FYNNEI. J lost 4 bases, V lost 6 bases, and 5 bases had no gene match. The CDR3 sequence is CASRARGVTEAFF. The DNA for the CDR3 is TGTGCCAGCAGGGCCAGGGGGGTCACTGAAGCTTTCTTT.

This clonotype appeared a few times. The V gene is TRBV6-5, the J gene TRBJ2-3; possible D gene TRBD1, 6 bases. Germline V gene lookup returns CDR1 MNHEY and CDR2 SVGAGI. Trimming pared 4 bases from V and 2 bases from J, leaving 22 bases between. The CDR3 has 18 amino acids. The CDR3 DNA is TGTGCCAGCAGTTCCGGTCCTTGGGGGCGCCGATCCACAGATACGCAGTATTTT. Translation: CASSSGPWGRRSTDTQYF.

Comment on this clonotype: A read error is likely, as this CDR3 ends without the conserved phenylalanine or tryptophan. The CDR3 is CSAADRATNEKLFV. The CDR3 DNA reads TGCAGTGCCGCGGACAGAGCAACTAATGAAAAACTGTTTGTT. The V gene is TRBV20-1, the J gene TRBJ1-4; D is perhaps TRBD1 (6 bases). Trimming stripped 6 bases from V and 0 bases from J, with 11 bases between. Germline V CDR1 and CDR2: DFQATT, SNEGSKA (reference sequence). The CDR3 has 14 amino acids.

This clonotype was seen a few times. J is TRBJ2-1 and V is TRBV9; the D gene is possibly TRBD2 (6 bases). Germline V gene lookup returns CDR1 SGDLS and CDR2 YYNGEE. This CDR3 is 15 amino acids long. Trimming left V 4 bases short and J 10 bases short, with 21 bases between. CDR3 DNA: TGTGCCAGCAGCCCCCGGCAGGGAGGAATACCAGAGCAGTTCTTC. It encodes CASSPRQGGIPEQFF.

This chain connects TRBV6-6 to TRBJ2-2; 9 positions match TRBD1. Germline V gives CDR1 MNHNY, CDR2 SVGAGI (reference sequence). This CDR3 comprises 15 residues. V gave up 7 bases and J gave up 4 bases; unmatched junction bases: 7. The CDR3 region has the DNA TGTGCCAGCATTCCGGGACAGGGCACCACCGGGGAGCTGTTTTTT. Translated, it gives CASIPGQGTTGELFF.

This clonotype was counted ten times or more. This sequence joins TRBV2 and TRBJ2-3; D is unresolved. Germline CDR1 and CDR2: SNHLY and FYNNEI. This CDR3 contains 15 residues. The V end lost 4 bases, the J end lost 1 base, and 12 bases lay between the germline ends. The CDR3 loop reads CASSAEAVGTDTQYF. DNA for the CDR3: TGTGCCAGCAGTGCGGAAGCTGTGGGCACAGATACGCAGTATTTT.